What follows are 15 T cell receptor beta chains derived from one specimen sequenced in a study of PD-1 blockade in classical Hodgkin lymphoma (dated by TCRdb to 2019 to 2021). The intended sense of this specimen's time point label: cycle 2 day 1 (C2D1) of nivolumab. Every trial patient had relapsed following autologous stem cell transplantation, and prior brentuximab vedotin exposure was what differed among cohorts A, B and C. Library method: the immunoSEQ multiplex PCR assay. Entries here come from immuneACCESS through TCRdb and include only in-frame sequences with V and J called. Some clones fail to appear in such tables; in the studies checked, an unresolved V gene covers under half of the shortfall, and the cause of the remainder is unknown. The sample profile shows some 100,000 clones; around 88% of them were found once. The ten biggest clones cover approximately 6.3% of the sample. This specimen was peripheral blood mononuclear cells (PBMCs), taken before the second cycle of nivolumab. These receptors were obtained from a human donor with classical Hodgkin lymphoma.

This chain uses TRBV6-1 with TRBJ1-5, with 7 bases fitting TRBD1. CDR1 is MNHNS and CDR2 is SASEGT in the germline V gene. The CDR3 loop spans 12 amino acids. Germline trimming cut 7 bases from V and 6 bases from J; bases unmatched to any gene: 3. The CDR3 reads CASMTGSQPQHF. CDR3 bases: TGTGCCAGCATGACAGGGAGTCAGCCCCAGCATTTT.

The chain is built from TRBV9 and TRBJ1-2, with 9 bases lining up with TRBD1. CDR1 is SGDLS, CDR2 YYNGEE, per germline. V lost 3 bases, J lost 4 bases, and 4 bases stayed unmatched. This CDR3 has 14 amino acids. CDR3 sequence: CASSAQGAAYGYTF. The CDR3 DNA reads as TGTGCCAGCAGCGCACAGGGGGCGGCCTATGGCTACACCTTC.

The chain has TRBV5-8 and TRBJ1-2, with D unresolved. Per the germline V gene, CDR1 is SGHTS and CDR2 is YDEGEE. This CDR3 is 16 amino acids long. The germline V and J ends were trimmed by 0 bases and 0 bases, with 12 bases remaining between them. The CDR3 region has the DNA TGTGCCAGCAGCTTGGTGAGGGTGAGAGCTAACTATGGCTACACCTTC. Protein sequence: CASSLVRVRANYGYTF.

The J gene is TRBJ2-3, the V gene TRBV7-6, with 8 bases matching TRBD2. V was pared by 8 bases and J by 1 base, with 14 bases of the junction left unmatched. CDR1 SGHVS and CDR2 FNYEAQ come from the germline V gene. The CDR3 runs 17 residues. This CDR3 reads CASFEGRAGVRTDTQYF. In DNA form, the CDR3 reads TGTGCCAGCTTTGAAGGTAGAGCGGGGGTACGCACAGATACGCAGTATTTT.

In its sample, this clone was seen once. The chain joins TRBV4-1 to TRBJ1-6; the match to TRBD1 covers 8 bases. This CDR3 contains 16 residues. Germline CDR1 is MGHRA and CDR2 is YSYEKL. Germline trimming cut 4 bases from V and 4 bases from J; bases unmatched to any gene: 6. CDR3 nucleotide sequence: TGCGCCAGCAGCCGAGACAGGGGAACGTATAATTCACCCCTCCACTTT. It yields the protein CASSRDRGTYNSPLHF.

The chain carries TRBV6-1 and TRBJ2-1; maybe TRBD1 (6 bases). From germline, CDR1 is MNHNS and CDR2 SASEGT. Trimming stripped 8 bases from V and 9 bases from J, with 17 bases between. The CDR3 spans 13 residues. The CDR3 loop reads CASVEQGLGEQFF. In nucleotides, the CDR3 is TGTGCCAGCGTAGAACAGGGTTTAGGTGAGCAGTTCTTC.

This clone was observed a handful of times. The chain has TRBV6-6 and TRBJ1-1; D is unclear. There are 13 residues in the CDR3. Trimming stripped 0 bases from V and 11 bases from J, with 13 bases between. CDR1 and CDR2 (germline): MNHNY, SVGAGI (reference sequence). The CDR3: CASSYSKGVPAFF. The CDR3, as DNA: TGTGCCAGCAGTTACTCGAAGGGAGTGCCGGCTTTCTTT.

The rearrangement uses TRBV25-1 and TRBJ1-6; 8 positions match TRBD1. CDR1 and CDR2 (germline): MGHDK, SYGVNS. V trimming: 8 bases; J trimming: 10 bases; junction bases outside the gene matches: 7. CDR3 length: 13 amino acids. CDR3 loop: CASDRGPWSPLHF. The CDR3 nucleotides are TGTGCCAGCGACAGGGGCCCTTGGTCACCCCTCCACTTT.

The CDR3 nucleotides are TGCGCCAGCAGCTACGACGGTTTAAGCTCCTATAATTCACCCCTCCACTTT. Translated, it gives CASSYDGLSSYNSPLHF. The chain combines TRBV5-1 with TRBJ1-6; no clear D. Trimming left V 3 bases short and J 0 bases short, with 13 bases between. CDR3 length equals 17 residues. Germline V CDR1 and CDR2: SGHRS, YFSETQ.

This chain connects TRBV6-1 to TRBJ1-2; D may be TRBD1 (6 bases). V was shortened by 7 bases and J by 8 bases, with 17 bases between the two germline ends. The CDR3 is made up of 13 amino acids. Germline assignment: CDR1 MNHNS and CDR2 SASEGT. CDR3 amino acids: CASTEGGRWGYTF. The CDR3 coding sequence is TGTGCCAGCACCGAGGGGGGGCGATGGGGCTACACCTTC.

The V and J genes are TRBV19 and TRBJ2-1; 13 nucleotides agree with TRBD2. The CDR3 sequence is 17 residues long. The junction had 10 bases not matched to a gene; V was cut back by 6 bases and J by 5 bases. Germline CDR1 LNHDA, CDR2 SQIVND (reference sequence). CDR3 sequence (DNA): TGTGCCAGTAGCAAACTAGCGGGGGGGCTTGGGAACAATGAGCAGTTCTTC. It translates to CASSKLAGGLGNNEQFF. Drawing the rest from reference TRBV19 and TRBJ2-1, the complete variable domain is DGGITQSPKYLFRKEGQNVTLSCEQNLNHDAMYWYRQDPGQGLRLIYYSQIVNDFQKGDIAEGYSVSREKKESFPLTVTSAQKNPTAFYLCASSKLAGGLGNNEQFFGPGTRLTVL.

This clone was observed a single time. This chain connects TRBV5-6 to TRBJ1-6; D is perhaps TRBD1 (5 bases). The CDR3 totals 18 residues. Per the germline V gene, CDR1 is SGHDT and CDR2 is YYEEEE. V was cut by 6 bases and J by 2 bases, with 21 bases left in between. CDR3 bases: TGTGCCAGCACCCTCCAGCTCGGGGGGGGAACCTATAATTCACCCCTCCACTTT. Amino acid sequence: CASTLQLGGGTYNSPLHF.

The chain employs TRBV25-1 and TRBJ2-5; D is possibly TRBD1 (5 bases). Deletions cut 5 bases from V and 5 bases from J, with 12 bases between. Germline CDR1 MGHDK, CDR2 SYGVNS. CDR3 length equals 13 residues. CDR3 sequence (DNA): TGTGCCAGCAGTAATAGGGGTGGGGAGACCCAGTACTTC. It yields the protein CASSNRGGETQYF.

This CDR3 is CASSVGDRGHGYYGYTF. The CDR3 DNA is TGTGCCAGCAGCGTAGGGGACAGGGGGCACGGGTACTATGGCTACACCTTC. The V call is TRBV9, the J call TRBJ1-2; 12 bases fit TRBD1. The length of the CDR3 is 17 residues. CDR1 is SGDLS and CDR2 is YYNGEE in the germline V gene. Trimming cost V 0 bases and J 3 bases; bases outside gene matches: 6.

This chain joins TRBV10-3 and TRBJ2-7; TRBD2 matches at 7 bases. Trimming at V came to 3 bases and at J to 0 bases, leaving 5 bases not matched to a gene. This CDR3 is built from 15 residues. CDR1 and CDR2 (germline): ENHRY, SYGVKD. CDR3 sequence: CAISEGASGSYEQYF. In DNA, the CDR3 is TGTGCCATCAGTGAAGGGGCTAGCGGCTCCTACGAGCAGTACTTC.